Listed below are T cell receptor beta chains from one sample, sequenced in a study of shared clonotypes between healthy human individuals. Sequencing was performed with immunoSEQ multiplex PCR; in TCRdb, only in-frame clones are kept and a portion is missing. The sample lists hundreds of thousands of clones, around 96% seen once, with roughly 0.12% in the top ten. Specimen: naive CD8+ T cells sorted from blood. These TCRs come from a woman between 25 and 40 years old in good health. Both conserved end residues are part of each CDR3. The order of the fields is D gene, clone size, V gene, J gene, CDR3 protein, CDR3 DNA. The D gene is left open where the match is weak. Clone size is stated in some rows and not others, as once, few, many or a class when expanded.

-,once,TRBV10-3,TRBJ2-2,CAISESENTGELFF,TGTGCCATCAGTGAGTCAGAGAACACCGGGGAGCTGTTTTTT
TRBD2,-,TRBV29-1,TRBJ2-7,CSVELLAGGLYEQYF,TGCAGCGTTGAATTGCTAGCGGGAGGCCTATACGAGCAGTACTTC
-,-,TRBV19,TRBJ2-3,CASTQADITDTQYF,TGTGCCAGTACTCAAGCGGATATCACAGATACGCAGTATTTT
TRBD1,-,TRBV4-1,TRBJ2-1,CASSQPGQKNEQFF,TGCGCCAGCAGCCAGCCGGGACAGAAAAATGAGCAGTTCTTC
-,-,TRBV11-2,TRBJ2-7,CASSLGGRVYEQYF,TGTGCCAGCAGCTTAGGCGGCAGGGTTTACGAGCAGTACTTC
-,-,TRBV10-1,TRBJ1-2,CASSDINSPTYTF,TGCGCCAGCAGTGATATCAACTCGCCTACCTACACCTTC
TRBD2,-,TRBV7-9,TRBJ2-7,CASSLELAGGPGNYEQYF,TGTGCCAGCAGCTTAGAACTAGCGGGAGGGCCGGGAAACTACGAGCAGTACTTC
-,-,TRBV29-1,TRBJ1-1,CSVVSGRRTEAFF,TGCAGCGTTGTTAGCGGCCGTAGGACTGAAGCTTTCTTT
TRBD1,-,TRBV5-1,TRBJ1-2,CASSGSGQGYGYTF,TGCGCCAGCAGCGGATCGGGACAGGGATATGGCTACACCTTC
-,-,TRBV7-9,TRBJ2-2,CASSSYTGELFF,TGTGCCAGCAGCTCCTACACCGGGGAGCTGTTTTTT
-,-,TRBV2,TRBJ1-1,CASSEASRVLGTEAFF,TGTGCCAGCAGTGAAGCTTCTAGGGTTCTTGGGACTGAAGCTTTCTTT
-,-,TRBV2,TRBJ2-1,CASSGHPQDEQFF,TGTGCCAGCAGTGGTCATCCGCAAGATGAGCAGTTCTTC
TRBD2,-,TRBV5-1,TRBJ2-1,CASSLTSGNNEQFF,TGCGCCAGCAGCCTGACTAGCGGGAATAATGAGCAGTTCTTC
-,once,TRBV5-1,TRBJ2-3,CASSYADTQYF,TGCGCCAGCAGCTATGCAGATACGCAGTATTTT
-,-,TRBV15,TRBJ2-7,CATRPADTYEQYF,TGTGCCACCAGGCCAGCGGATACCTACGAGCAGTACTTC